The clone carrying this T cell receptor beta chain has only a few counts. The antigen is unknown. The CDR3 spans 14 residues. CDR1 is SGDLS and CDR2 is YYNGEE in the germline V gene. Unmatched junction bases numbered 5, after V lost 3 bases and J lost 4 bases. The data originate from a study of response to subunit inactivated influenza vaccine. Study findings and constraints: Each seasonal flu vaccination may recruit only limited new T cells, authors suggested.

TCRdb independently ran MiXCR on the RT-PCR reads; one entry per CDR3 protein. Altogether more than 700,000 distinct CDR3 sequences are present, 21% being singletons, with the ten largest covering 10%. The receptor was isolated from a man between 50 and 59 years old who received an inactivated influenza vaccine. This specimen was PBMCs from blood, taken 4 to 6 days after vaccination. The genes are TRBV9 and TRBJ1-2; 8 positions agree with TRBD1. The CDR3 protein is CASSAGQGAYGYTF. The CDR3 nucleotides read TGTGCCAGCAGCGCCGGACAGGGAGCCTATGGCTACACCTTC.